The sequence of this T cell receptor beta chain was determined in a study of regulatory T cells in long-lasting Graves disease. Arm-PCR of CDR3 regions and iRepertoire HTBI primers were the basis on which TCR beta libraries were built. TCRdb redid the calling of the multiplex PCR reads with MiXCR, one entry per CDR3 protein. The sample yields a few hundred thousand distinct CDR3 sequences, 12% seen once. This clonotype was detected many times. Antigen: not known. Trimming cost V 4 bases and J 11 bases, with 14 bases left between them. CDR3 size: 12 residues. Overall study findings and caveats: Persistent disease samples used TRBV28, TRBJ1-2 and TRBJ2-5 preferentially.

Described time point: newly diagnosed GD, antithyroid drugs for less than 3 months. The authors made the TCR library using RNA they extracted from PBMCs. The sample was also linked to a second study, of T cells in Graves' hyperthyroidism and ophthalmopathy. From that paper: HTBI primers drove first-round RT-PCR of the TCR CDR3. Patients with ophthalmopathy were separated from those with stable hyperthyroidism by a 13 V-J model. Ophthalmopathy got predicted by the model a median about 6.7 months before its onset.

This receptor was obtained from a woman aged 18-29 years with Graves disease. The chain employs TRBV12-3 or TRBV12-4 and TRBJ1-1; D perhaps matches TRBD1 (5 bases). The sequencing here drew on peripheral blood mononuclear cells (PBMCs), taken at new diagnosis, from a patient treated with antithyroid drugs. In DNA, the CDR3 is TGTGCCAGCAGTTCCGGGGCGGTGAGCGCTTTCTTT. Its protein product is CASSSGAVSAFF.